Listed below are T cell receptor beta chains from one sample, sequenced in a study of shared clonotypes between healthy human individuals. This table comes from immunoSEQ multiplex PCR, and its TCRdb copy is limited to in-frame clones, with some not included. The repertoire holds some 2,500,000 clones, with roughly 93% as singletons. Specimen: naive CD4+ T cells from PBMCs. The receptors originated from a young man in good health. Some clones in this sample may be carry-over from other donors' samples. Both conserved end residues are part of each CDR3. The D gene is left open where the match is weak. A clone size is listed for some rows: how often the clone was seen (once, few, many), or a class if it is expanded.

D gene,clone size,V gene,J gene,CDR3 DNA,CDR3 protein
-,-,TRBV2,TRBJ1-5,TGTGCCAGCAGTGAAGAGGTAAATCAGCCCCAGCATTTT,CASSEEVNQPQHF
TRBD1,-,TRBV29-1,TRBJ2-7,TGCAGCGTTGGTGACAGGGGAAACTCCTACGAGCAGTACTTC,CSVGDRGNSYEQYF
-,-,TRBV19,TRBJ1-1,TGTGCCAGTAGTATCTCAGATTTCACTGAAGCTTTCTTT,CASSISDFTEAFF
TRBD1,-,TRBV6-6,TRBJ2-7,TGTGCCAGCACCCCGGGACAGGGATTTTACGAGCAGTACTTC,CASTPGQGFYEQYF
-,-,TRBV28,TRBJ2-7,TGTGCCAGCAGTCCACTAAACAGGATTTCCTACGAGCAGTACTTC,CASSPLNRISYEQYF
-,-,TRBV21-1,TRBJ1-1,TGTGCCAGCAGCTATAAACAGGGACCCTACACTGAAGCTTTCTTT,CASSYKQGPYTEAFF
TRBD1,-,TRBV5-1,TRBJ1-2,TGCGCCAGCAGCTTGGGGACAGGGGGCGAGAGCGGCTACACCTTC,CASSLGTGGESGYTF
TRBD1,-,TRBV29-1,TRBJ1-2,TGCAGCGTTTTCGGCGATGGACAGGGGGTGGACGGCTACACCTTC,CSVFGDGQGVDGYTF
-,-,TRBV28,TRBJ1-3,TGTGCCAGCAGCGGACACTTCTCTGGAAACACCATATATTTT,CASSGHFSGNTIYF
TRBD2,-,TRBV19,TRBJ2-2,TGTGCCAGTAGTATTATTGTAAGGGGACTAGCGGGACCGGACACCGGGGAGCTGTTTTTT,CASSIIVRGLAGPDTGELFF
-,-,TRBV7-2,TRBJ2-1,TGTGCCAGCAGCTTACCGTCATTCGGGGGAAGAAGGTTCTTC,CASSLPSFGGRRFF
-,-,TRBV28,TRBJ1-2,TGTGCCAGCAGTTTACAGGGGTTGAATGGCTACACCTTC,CASSLQGLNGYTF
-,-,TRBV21-1,TRBJ2-7,TGTGCCAGCAGCAAAGTCTGTGATGGGACAGTCTACGAGCAGTACTTC,CASSKVCDGTVYEQYF
-,once,TRBV5-4,TRBJ2-2,TGTGCCAGCAGCTCACTCGCCGGGGTGAACACCGGGGAGCTGTTTTTT,CASSSLAGVNTGELFF
-,-,TRBV12-5,TRBJ2-3,TGTGCTAGTGGTAACACCACAGATACGCAGTATTTT,CASGNTTDTQYF
TRBD1,-,TRBV6-1,TRBJ1-2,TGTGCCAGCGTCGACAGGGCCGATAACTATGGCTACACCTTC,CASVDRADNYGYTF